One and the same sample provided the 20 T cell receptor beta chains below, sequenced in a study of graft-versus-host responses after intestinal transplantation. Their antigen targets remain unknown. Sequenced by immunoSEQ multiplex PCR; TCRdb stores in-frame clones only, minus some. The table has about 88,000 clones, roughly 88% seen once. Sequencing used unstimulated CD4+ T cells sorted from spleen or lymph node cells, obtained before intestinal transplant. The receptors originated from a human donor who received an intestinal transplant.

The chain combines TRBV6-5 with TRBJ2-1; a weak D match, TRBD1 (5 bases). This CDR3 region has 14 residues. V gave up 5 bases and J gave up 7 bases, with 15 bases separating them. Germline CDR1 reads MNHEY; CDR2 reads SVGAGI. In DNA, the CDR3 is TGTGCCAGCAGTCCAAGGGGCCTCGGGAATGAGCAGTTCTTC. This codes for CASSPRGLGNEQFF.

The CDR3 region has the DNA TGTGCCAGCAGCTCGACATACTTGAACACTGAAGCTTTCTTT. Protein: CASSSTYLNTEAFF. The chain uses TRBV7-9 and TRBJ1-1; D gene ambiguous. Trimming removed 4 bases from V and 0 bases from J, with 9 bases in between. CDR3 size: 14 residues. The germline V gene encodes CDR1 SEHNR and CDR2 FQNEAQ (reference sequence).

J is TRBJ2-5 and V is TRBV11-3, with TRBD2 matching over 7 bases. The germline CDR1 and CDR2 sequences are SGHNT and YENEEA. The V gene end was trimmed by 5 bases and the J gene end by 1 base; junction bases not matched to a gene: 7. The CDR3 has 15 residues. CDR3 region: CASSRAGEAQETQYF. In DNA form, the CDR3 reads TGTGCCAGCAGCCGTGCGGGAGAGGCCCAAGAGACCCAGTACTTC.

This chain uses TRBV4-2 with TRBJ1-2; TRBD1 matches 7 bases. The J segment lost 2 bases and the V segment lost 4 bases, leaving 4 bases of the junction unmatched. Looked up from germline, CDR1 is LGHNA and CDR2 is YNFKEQ. The CDR3 extends over 14 amino acids. The CDR3 DNA reads TGTGCCAGCAGCCCTACAGGGGCCAACTATGGCTACACCTTC. It codes for CASSPTGANYGYTF.

The chain couples TRBV29-1 to TRBJ2-3; D might be TRBD2 (7 bases). V lost 5 bases to trimming and J lost 6 bases, with 12 bases between them. From germline, CDR1 is SQVTM and CDR2 ANQGSEA. The CDR3 extends over 12 amino acids. The CDR3 coding sequence is TGCAGCGTTACGGGGGGCGGGGATACGCAGTATTTT. It specifies CSVTGGGDTQYF.

V gene TRBV12-5 combines with J gene TRBJ1-1; TRBD1 might be the D (5 bases). The germline CDR1 and CDR2 sequences are LGHNT and FRNRAP. V was trimmed by 5 bases and J by 0 bases, leaving 19 bases between them. The CDR3 has 17 amino acids. The CDR3 loop is CASGRPPGGSMNTEAFF. DNA for the CDR3: TGTGCTAGTGGTCGTCCACCCGGGGGGAGCATGAACACTGAAGCTTTCTTT.

This sequence joins TRBV7-9 and TRBJ2-1; 7 bases are shared with TRBD2. Trimming removed 5 bases from V and 0 bases from J; junction bases left unmatched: 10. Germline V gene lookup returns CDR1 SEHNR and CDR2 FQNEAQ (reference sequence). CDR3 size: 17 residues. CDR3 DNA sequence: TGTGCCAGCAGCCCACCACGAGCGGGGAGCTCCTACAATGAGCAGTTCTTC. Translation gives CASSPPRAGSSYNEQFF.

The chain has TRBV5-1 and TRBJ1-4; a weak D match, TRBD1 (5 bases). The germline V gene has CDR1 SGHRS and CDR2 YFSETQ. The CDR3 totals 13 residues. The V gene lost 4 bases and the J gene lost 6 bases, with 10 bases spanning the gap. CDR3 loop: CASSQGGDEKLFF. The DNA of the CDR3 is TGCGCCAGCAGCCAAGGAGGGGATGAAAAACTGTTTTTT.

This chain joins TRBV9 and TRBJ2-1, with D maybe TRBD1 (6 bases). Looked up from germline, CDR1 is SGDLS and CDR2 is YYNGEE. The V end lost 4 bases, the J end lost 9 bases, and 17 bases lay between the germline ends. The CDR3 runs 14 residues. CDR3 in amino acids: CASSPRTAGSEQFF. The CDR3 bases are TGTGCCAGCAGCCCAAGGACAGCCGGCAGTGAGCAGTTCTTC.

The chain has TRBV5-1 and TRBJ1-6; 11 bases line up with TRBD1. Germline CDR1 and CDR2: SGHRS and YFSETQ. After removal of 4 bases from V and 9 bases from J, the junction contained 6 bases not matched to a gene. The CDR3 spans 15 residues. For the CDR3, the DNA is TGCGCCAGCAGCCCAGGGACAGGGGGAACTTCACCCCTCCACTTT. Its translation: CASSPGTGGTSPLHF.

This clone was counted a single time. The sample holds other DNA sequences that translate to the same CDR3. V gene TRBV4-2 combines with J gene TRBJ2-3; a weak D match, TRBD2 (5 bases). The CDR3 sequence is 12 residues long. V was trimmed by 3 bases and J by 6 bases, leaving 7 bases between them. The V gene's germline CDR1 is LGHNA and CDR2 YNFKEQ. The CDR3 region is CASSQGGDTQYF. The CDR3 DNA follows: TGTGCCAGCAGCCAGGGCGGGGATACGCAGTATTTT.

The rearrangement uses TRBV27 and TRBJ2-1, with TRBD2 matching 15 bases. CDR3 length: 19 residues. Germline V gene lookup returns CDR1 MNHEY and CDR2 SMNVEV (reference sequence). The J segment lost 0 bases and the V segment lost 8 bases, leaving 11 bases of the junction unmatched. CDR3 residues: CASPPTGLAGGPSYNEQFF. The CDR3 DNA follows: TGTGCCAGCCCACCAACGGGACTAGCGGGGGGCCCCTCCTACAATGAGCAGTTCTTC.

The chain has TRBV6-6 and TRBJ1-2, with 7 positions matching TRBD1. Per germline, CDR1 MNHNY and CDR2 SVGAGI (reference sequence). V lost 6 bases to trimming and J lost 8 bases; unmatched junction nucleotides: 6. The CDR3 contains 12 residues. CDR3 region: CASRATGKGYTF. The CDR3 region has the DNA TGTGCCAGCAGAGCGACAGGGAAGGGCTACACCTTC.

The V and J genes are TRBV5-1 and TRBJ2-2; no firm D call. Trimming stripped 4 bases from V and 3 bases from J, with 16 bases between. The length of the CDR3 is 16 residues. From germline, CDR1 is SGHRS and CDR2 YFSETQ. CDR3 loop: CASSPALVIDTGELFF. The CDR3, as DNA: TGCGCCAGCAGCCCAGCGTTGGTCATCGACACCGGGGAGCTGTTTTTT.

The V call is TRBV5-4, the J call TRBJ2-1; no definite D call. Germline V gene data show CDR1 as SGHNT and CDR2 as YYREEE (reference sequence). The V and J ends lost 10 bases and 8 bases respectively, with 19 bases between them. This CDR3 spans 13 amino acids. CDR3 region: CASTAQAKDEQFF. In DNA, the CDR3 is TGTGCCTCCACGGCCCAGGCGAAAGATGAGCAGTTCTTC. Full variable domain (remainder filled in from reference TRBV5-4 and TRBJ2-1): ETGVTQSPTHLIKTRGQQVTLRCSSQSGHNTVSWYQQALGQGPQFIFQYYREEENGRGNFPPRFSGLQFPNYSSELNVNALELDDSALYLCASTAQAKDEQFFGPGTRLTVL.

The chain has TRBV5-1 and TRBJ1-6, with 7 nucleotides matching TRBD1. The CDR3 runs 15 residues. V lost 7 bases, J lost 5 bases, and 9 bases stayed unmatched. Germline V gene sequence: CDR1 SGHRS, CDR2 YFSETQ. The CDR3 here is CASSARDSHNSPLHF. The DNA for the CDR3 is TGCGCCAGCTCCGCCCGGGACAGTCATAATTCACCCCTCCACTTT.

The gene calls are TRBV7-2 and TRBJ2-7; 8 nucleotides agree with TRBD2. The CDR3 totals 15 residues. CDR1 SGHTA and CDR2 FQGNSA come from the germline V gene. V lost 5 bases and J lost 3; bases outside the gene matches: 9. In nucleotides, the CDR3 is TGTGCCAGCAGCGGTAGCGGGACCGGATACTACGAGCAGTACTTC. Its translation: CASSGSGTGYYEQYF.

The chain joins TRBV6-5 to TRBJ2-6; maybe TRBD1 (5 bases). The CDR3 sequence is 15 residues long. The germline gives CDR1 MNHEY, CDR2 SVGAGI. Between the trimmed V and J ends, which lost 0 bases and 2 bases, there was a span of 5 bases. The CDR3: CASSYSTAGANVLTF. DNA of the CDR3: TGTGCCAGCAGTTACTCGACAGCTGGGGCCAACGTCCTGACTTTC.

For the CDR3, the DNA is TGCGCCAGCAGCTACCGGGACACCGGAAACAATGAGCAGTTCTTC. Protein product: CASSYRDTGNNEQFF. The V and J genes are TRBV5-1 and TRBJ2-1; possible D gene TRBD1, 6 bases. The germline V and J ends were trimmed by 3 bases and 5 bases, with 15 bases remaining between them. The CDR3 loop spans 15 amino acids. CDR1 and CDR2 (germline): SGHRS, YFSETQ.

This clone was recorded a few times. The V gene is TRBV4-1, the J gene TRBJ2-7; 10 bases fit TRBD2. V dropped 3 bases and J dropped 0; count of bases not matched to a gene: 8. This CDR3 is built from 17 residues. Germline CDR1 is MGHRA and CDR2 is YSYEKL. CDR3 in DNA: TGCGCCAGCAGCCAGAGAAATAGCGGGGGGATCTCCTACGAGCAGTACTTC. As protein: CASSQRNSGGISYEQYF.